This TCR beta chain comes out of a study of vaccination effects on CD4 cells after COVID-19. Per germline, CDR1 MNHEY and CDR2 SVGAGI. This CDR3 is 15 amino acids long. Trimming at V came to 7 bases and at J to 0 bases, leaving 8 bases not matched to a gene. On this clone itself: The antigen is not known.

Clones were read by immunoSEQ multiplex PCR, and TCRdb kept only the in-frame ones, dropping some. Found here are 55,000 to 75,000 clones, around 72% of them singletons; the top ten hold about 4.1%. ViraFEST assay sequencing came after antigen-specific CD4+ T cells were expanded with viral peptide pools. CD4+ T cell isolation took place after less than 13 days of culture. Recipients of the vaccine had no prior SARS-CoV-2 infection and negative nucleocapsid antibodies. The chain links TRBV6-5 to TRBJ2-5; 7 nucleotides match TRBD2. Here the sequenced sample was CD4+ T cells from PBMCs cultured with HCoV-OC43 spike peptides, taken before COVID-19 vaccination. Subset in this sample: HCoV-OC43 spike overlapping peptide pool stimulation. This receptor was obtained from a human donor who received a COVID-19 vaccine. The CDR3 nucleotides are TGTGCCAGCAAGCCCGGGGGGTTCCACCAAGAGACCCAGTACTTC. This gives the protein CASKPGGFHQETQYF.